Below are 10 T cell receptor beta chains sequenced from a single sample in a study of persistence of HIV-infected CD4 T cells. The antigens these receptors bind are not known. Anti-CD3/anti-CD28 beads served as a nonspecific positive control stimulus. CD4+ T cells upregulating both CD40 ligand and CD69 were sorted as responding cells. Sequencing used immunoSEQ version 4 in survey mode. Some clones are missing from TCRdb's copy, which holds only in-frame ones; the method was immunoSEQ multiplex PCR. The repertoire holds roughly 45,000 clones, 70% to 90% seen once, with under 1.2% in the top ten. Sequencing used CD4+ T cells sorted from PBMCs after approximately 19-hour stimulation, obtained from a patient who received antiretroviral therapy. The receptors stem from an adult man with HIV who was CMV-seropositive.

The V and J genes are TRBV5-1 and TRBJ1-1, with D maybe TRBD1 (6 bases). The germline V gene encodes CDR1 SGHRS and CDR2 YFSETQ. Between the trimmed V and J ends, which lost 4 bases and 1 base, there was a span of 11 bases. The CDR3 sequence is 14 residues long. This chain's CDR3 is CASSPQGGNTEAFF. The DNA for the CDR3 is TGCGCCAGCAGCCCCCAAGGGGGGAACACTGAAGCTTTCTTT.

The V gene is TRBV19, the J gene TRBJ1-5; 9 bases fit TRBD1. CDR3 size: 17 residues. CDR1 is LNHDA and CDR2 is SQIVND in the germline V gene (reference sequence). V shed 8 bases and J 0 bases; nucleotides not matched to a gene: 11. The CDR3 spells CASGKETGGYSNQPQHF. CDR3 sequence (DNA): TGTGCCAGTGGGAAGGAGACAGGGGGTTATAGCAATCAGCCCCAGCATTTT.

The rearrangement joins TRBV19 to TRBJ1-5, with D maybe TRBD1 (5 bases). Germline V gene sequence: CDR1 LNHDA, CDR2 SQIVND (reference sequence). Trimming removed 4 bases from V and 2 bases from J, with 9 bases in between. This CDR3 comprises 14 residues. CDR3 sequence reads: CASSTDTGNQPQHF. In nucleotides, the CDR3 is TGTGCCAGTAGTACGGACACAGGCAATCAGCCCCAGCATTTT. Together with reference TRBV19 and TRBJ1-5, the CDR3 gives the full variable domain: DGGITQSPKYLFRKEGQNVTLSCEQNLNHDAMYWYRQDPGQGLRLIYYSQIVNDFQKGDIAEGYSVSREKKESFPLTVTSAQKNPTAFYLCASSTDTGNQPQHFGDGTRLSIL.

The DNA for the CDR3 is TGTGCCAGCAGTAGGGTTCCCTATGAGCAGTTCTTC. The encoded protein is CASSRVPYEQFF. J is TRBJ2-1 and V is TRBV6-5; D unclear. CDR1 is MNHEY, CDR2 SVGAGI, per germline. The V and J ends lost 5 bases and 8 bases respectively, with 10 bases between them. The CDR3 contains 12 residues.

The CDR3 reads CASSYQDLSYEQYF. The DNA of the CDR3 is TGTGCCAGCAGCTACCAGGACCTTTCCTACGAGCAGTACTTC. The chain couples TRBV11-2 to TRBJ2-7, with D hard to call. Germline lookup yields CDR1 SGHAT and CDR2 FQNNGV. The CDR3 contains 14 residues. The germline V and J ends were trimmed by 4 bases and 1 base, with 11 bases remaining between them. Together with reference TRBV11-2 and TRBJ2-7, the CDR3 gives the full variable domain: EAGVAQSPRYKIIEKRQSVAFWCNPISGHATLYWYQQILGQGPKLLIQFQNNGVVDDSQLPKDRFSAERLKGVDSTLKIQPAKLEDSAVYLCASSYQDLSYEQYFGPGTRLTVT.

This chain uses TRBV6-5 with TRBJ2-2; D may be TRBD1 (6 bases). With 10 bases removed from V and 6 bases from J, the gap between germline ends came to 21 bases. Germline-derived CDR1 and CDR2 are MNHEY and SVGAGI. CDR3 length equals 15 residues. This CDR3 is CATLGRTGLPGELFF. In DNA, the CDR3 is TGTGCCACCCTGGGGAGAACAGGGTTACCCGGGGAGCTGTTTTTT.

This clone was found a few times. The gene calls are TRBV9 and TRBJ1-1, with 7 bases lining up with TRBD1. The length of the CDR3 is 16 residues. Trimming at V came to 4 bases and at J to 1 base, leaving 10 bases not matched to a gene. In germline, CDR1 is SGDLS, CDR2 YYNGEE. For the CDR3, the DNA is TGTGCCAGCAGCCCAAGGGACAGAGGGACGAACACTGAAGCTTTCTTT. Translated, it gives CASSPRDRGTNTEAFF.

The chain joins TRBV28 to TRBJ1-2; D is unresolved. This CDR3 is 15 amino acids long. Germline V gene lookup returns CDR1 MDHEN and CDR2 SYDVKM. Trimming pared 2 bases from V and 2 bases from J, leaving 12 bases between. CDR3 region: CASSLPAIMNYGYTF. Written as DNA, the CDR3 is TGTGCCAGCAGTTTACCAGCCATCATGAACTATGGCTACACCTTC.

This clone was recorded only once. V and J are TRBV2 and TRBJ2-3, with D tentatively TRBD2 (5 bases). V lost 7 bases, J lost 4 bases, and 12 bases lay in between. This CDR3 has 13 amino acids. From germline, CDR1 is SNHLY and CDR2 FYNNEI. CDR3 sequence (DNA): TGTGCCAGCAAAAGGCTAGCAGCAGATACGCAGTATTTT. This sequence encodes CASKRLAADTQYF. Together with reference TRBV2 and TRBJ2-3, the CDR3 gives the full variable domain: EPEVTQTPSHQVTQMGQEVILRCVPISNHLYFYWYRQILGQKVEFLVSFYNNEISEKSEIFDDQFSVERPDGSNFTLKIRSTKLEDSAMYFCASKRLAADTQYFGPGTRLTVL.

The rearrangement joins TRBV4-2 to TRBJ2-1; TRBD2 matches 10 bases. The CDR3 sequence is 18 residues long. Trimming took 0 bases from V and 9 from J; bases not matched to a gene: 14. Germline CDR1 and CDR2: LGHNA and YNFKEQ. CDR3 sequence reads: CASSQDQLAGATGSEQFF. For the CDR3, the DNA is TGTGCCAGCAGCCAAGATCAGCTAGCGGGGGCGACAGGGAGTGAGCAGTTCTTC.